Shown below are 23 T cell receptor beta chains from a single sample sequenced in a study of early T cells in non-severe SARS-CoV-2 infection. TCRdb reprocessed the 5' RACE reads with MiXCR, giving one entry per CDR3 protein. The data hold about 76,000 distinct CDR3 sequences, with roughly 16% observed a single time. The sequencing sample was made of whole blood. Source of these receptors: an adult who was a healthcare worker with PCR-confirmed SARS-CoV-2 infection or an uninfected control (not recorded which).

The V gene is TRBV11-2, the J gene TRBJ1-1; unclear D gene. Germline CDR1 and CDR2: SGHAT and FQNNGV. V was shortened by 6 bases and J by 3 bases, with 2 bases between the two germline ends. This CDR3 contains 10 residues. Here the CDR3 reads CASSHTEAFF. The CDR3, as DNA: TGTGCCAGCAGTCACACTGAAGCTTTCTTT.

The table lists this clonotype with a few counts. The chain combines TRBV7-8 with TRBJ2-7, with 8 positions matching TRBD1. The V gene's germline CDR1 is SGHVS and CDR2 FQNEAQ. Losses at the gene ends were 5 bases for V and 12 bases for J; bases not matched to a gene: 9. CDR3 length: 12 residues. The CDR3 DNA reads TGTGCCAGCAGCGGTCGACAGGGGCGCCTGTACTTC. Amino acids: CASSGRQGRLYF.

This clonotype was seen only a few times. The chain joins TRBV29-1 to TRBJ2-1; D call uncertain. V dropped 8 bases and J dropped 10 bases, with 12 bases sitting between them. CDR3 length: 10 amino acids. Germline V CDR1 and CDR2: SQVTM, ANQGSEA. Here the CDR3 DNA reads TGCAGCTTTCGGACGTCCGAGCAGTTCTTC. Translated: CSFRTSEQFF.

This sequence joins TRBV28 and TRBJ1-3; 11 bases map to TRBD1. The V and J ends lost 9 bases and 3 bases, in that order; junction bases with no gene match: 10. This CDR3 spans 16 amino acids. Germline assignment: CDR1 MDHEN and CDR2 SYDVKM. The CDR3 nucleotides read TGTGCCAGTGCGGACAGGGGGCAAAGACGTGGAAACACCATATATTTT. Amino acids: CASADRGQRRGNTIYF.

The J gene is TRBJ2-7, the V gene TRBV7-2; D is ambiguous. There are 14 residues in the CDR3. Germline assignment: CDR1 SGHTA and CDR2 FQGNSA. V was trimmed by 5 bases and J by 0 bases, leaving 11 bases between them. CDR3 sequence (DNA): TGTGCCAGCAGCCCCAGGACGAGCTCCTACGAGCAGTACTTC. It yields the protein CASSPRTSSYEQYF.

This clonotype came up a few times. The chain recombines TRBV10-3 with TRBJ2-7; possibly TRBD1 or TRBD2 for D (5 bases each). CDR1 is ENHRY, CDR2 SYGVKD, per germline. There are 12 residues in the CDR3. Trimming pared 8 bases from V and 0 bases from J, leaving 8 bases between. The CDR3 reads CAIGGVSYEQYF. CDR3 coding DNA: TGTGCCATCGGGGGTGTCTCCTACGAGCAGTACTTC.

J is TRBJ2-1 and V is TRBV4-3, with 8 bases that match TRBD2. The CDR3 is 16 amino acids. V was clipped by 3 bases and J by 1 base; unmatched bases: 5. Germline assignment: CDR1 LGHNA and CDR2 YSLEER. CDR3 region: CASSQWRGASYNEQFF. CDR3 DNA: TGCGCCAGCAGCCAGTGGCGGGGGGCGTCCTACAATGAGCAGTTCTTC.

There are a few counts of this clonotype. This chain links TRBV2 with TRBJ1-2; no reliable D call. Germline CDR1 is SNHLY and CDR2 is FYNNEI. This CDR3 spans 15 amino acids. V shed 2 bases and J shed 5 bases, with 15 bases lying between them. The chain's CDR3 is CASSEYHRGRYGYTF. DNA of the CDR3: TGTGCCAGCAGTGAATATCACAGAGGCCGTTATGGCTACACCTTC.

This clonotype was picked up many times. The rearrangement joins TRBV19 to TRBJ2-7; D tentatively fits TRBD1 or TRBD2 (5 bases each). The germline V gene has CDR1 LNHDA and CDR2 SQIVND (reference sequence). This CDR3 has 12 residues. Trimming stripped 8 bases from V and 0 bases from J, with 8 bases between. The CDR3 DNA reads TGTGCCAGTGAGGGGTCCTCCTACGAGCAGTACTTC. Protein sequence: CASEGSSYEQYF.

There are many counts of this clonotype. Written as DNA, the CDR3 is TGTGCCAGCAGCCAGCGGAGCGGTCCCGGGGAGCTGTTTTTT. Protein: CASSQRSGPGELFF. V and J are TRBV14 and TRBJ2-2; possible D gene TRBD2, 5 bases. The CDR3 sequence is 14 residues long. Trimming took off 3 bases at V and 6 bases at J, with 11 bases between the two ends. CDR1 and CDR2 from the germline V gene are SGHDN and FVKESK.

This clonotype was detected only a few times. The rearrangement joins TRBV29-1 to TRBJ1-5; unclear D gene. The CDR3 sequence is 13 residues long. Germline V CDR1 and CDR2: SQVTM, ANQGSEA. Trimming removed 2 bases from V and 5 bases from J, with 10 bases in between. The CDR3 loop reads CSVEMGEDQPQHF. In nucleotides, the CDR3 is TGCAGCGTTGAAATGGGCGAGGATCAGCCCCAGCATTTT. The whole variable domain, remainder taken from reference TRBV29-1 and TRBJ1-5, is SAVISQKPSRDICQRGTSLTIQCQVDSQVTMMFWYRQQPGQSLTLIATANQGSEATYESGFVIDKFPISRPNLTFSTLTVSNMSPEDSSIYLCSVEMGEDQPQHFGDGTRLSIL.

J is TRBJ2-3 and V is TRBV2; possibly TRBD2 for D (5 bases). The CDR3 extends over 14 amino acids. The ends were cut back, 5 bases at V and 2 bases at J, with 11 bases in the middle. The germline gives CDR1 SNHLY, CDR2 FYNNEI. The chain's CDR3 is CASSRDRATDTQYF. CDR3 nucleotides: TGTGCCAGCAGTCGGGATAGAGCCACAGATACGCAGTATTTT.

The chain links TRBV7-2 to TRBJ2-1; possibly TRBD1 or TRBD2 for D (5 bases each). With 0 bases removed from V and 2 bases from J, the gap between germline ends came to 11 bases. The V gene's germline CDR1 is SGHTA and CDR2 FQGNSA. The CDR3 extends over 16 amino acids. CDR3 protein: CASSLALVGAYNEQFF. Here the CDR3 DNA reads TGTGCCAGCAGCTTAGCTCTCGTGGGGGCCTACAATGAGCAGTTCTTC.

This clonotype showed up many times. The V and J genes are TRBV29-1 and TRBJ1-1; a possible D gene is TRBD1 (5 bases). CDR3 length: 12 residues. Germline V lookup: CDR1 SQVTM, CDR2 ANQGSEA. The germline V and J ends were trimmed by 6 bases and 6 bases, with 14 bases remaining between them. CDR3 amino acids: CSVQQVYAEAFF. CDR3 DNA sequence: TGCAGCGTGCAACAGGTTTATGCTGAAGCTTTCTTT.

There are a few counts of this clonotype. This CDR3 is CASTGQMNTEAFF. As DNA, the CDR3 is TGTGCCAGCACCGGCCAGATGAACACTGAAGCTTTCTTT. This chain uses TRBV6-2 or TRBV6-3 with TRBJ1-1; D ambiguous. With 7 bases removed from V and 0 bases from J, the gap between germline ends came to 9 bases. The V gene's germline CDR1 is MNHEY and CDR2 SVGEGT. This CDR3 region has 13 residues.

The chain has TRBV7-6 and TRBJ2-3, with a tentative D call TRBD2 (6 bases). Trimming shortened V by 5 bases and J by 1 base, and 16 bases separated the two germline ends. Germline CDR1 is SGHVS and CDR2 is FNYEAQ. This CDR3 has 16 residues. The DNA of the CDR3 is TGTGCCAGCAGCCCGACGAGGGACTGGCGCACAGATACGCAGTATTTT. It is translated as CASSPTRDWRTDTQYF.

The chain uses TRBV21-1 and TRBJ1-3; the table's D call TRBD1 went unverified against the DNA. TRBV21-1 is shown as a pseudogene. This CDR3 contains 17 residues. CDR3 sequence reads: CANRRGTIFSSGNTIYF. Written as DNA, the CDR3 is TGTGCCAACCGTAGGGGAACTATATTTAGCTCTGGAAACACCATATATTTT.

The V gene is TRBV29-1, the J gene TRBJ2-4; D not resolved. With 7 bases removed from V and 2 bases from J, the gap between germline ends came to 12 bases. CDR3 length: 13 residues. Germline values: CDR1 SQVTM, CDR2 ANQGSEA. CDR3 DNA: TGCAGCGGGACCGGAAGTACCAAAAACATTCAGTACTTC. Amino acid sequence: CSGTGSTKNIQYF. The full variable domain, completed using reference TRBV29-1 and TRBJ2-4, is SAVISQKPSRDICQRGTSLTIQCQVDSQVTMMFWYRQQPGQSLTLIATANQGSEATYESGFVIDKFPISRPNLTFSTLTVSNMSPEDSSIYLCSGTGSTKNIQYFGAGTRLSVL.

The CDR3: CASSFGDLGSYEKLFF. CDR3 nucleotides: TGTGCCAGCAGCTTCGGAGACCTTGGGTCATATGAAAAACTGTTTTTT. The chain is built from TRBV7-2 and TRBJ1-4; unclear D gene. V was cut by 3 bases and J by 6 bases, with 17 bases left in between. Germline CDR1 is SGHTA and CDR2 is FQGNSA. The CDR3 covers 16 residues.

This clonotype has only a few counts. The CDR3 spells CASGLVFQTDRGDYGYTF. DNA for the CDR3: TGTGCTAGTGGTTTGGTTTTCCAAACGGACAGGGGAGACTATGGCTACACCTTC. The chain uses TRBV12-5 and TRBJ1-2, with TRBD1 identical over 9 bases. The germline CDR1 and CDR2 sequences are LGHNT and FRNRAP. The CDR3 has 18 amino acids. The V segment lost 0 bases and the J segment 3 bases; nucleotides outside the gene matches: 11.

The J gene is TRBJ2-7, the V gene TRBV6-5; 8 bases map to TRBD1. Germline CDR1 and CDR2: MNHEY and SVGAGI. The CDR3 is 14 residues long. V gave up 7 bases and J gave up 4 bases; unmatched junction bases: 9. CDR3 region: CASTTWTGKYEQYF. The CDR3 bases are TGTGCCAGCACAACCTGGACAGGGAAGTACGAGCAGTACTTC.

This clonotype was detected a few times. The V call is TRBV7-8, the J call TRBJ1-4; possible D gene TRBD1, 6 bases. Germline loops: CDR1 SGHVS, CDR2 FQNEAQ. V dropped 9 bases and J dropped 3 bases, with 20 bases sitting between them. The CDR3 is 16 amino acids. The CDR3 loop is CASTRGRGSPNEKLFF. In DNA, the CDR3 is TGTGCCAGTACCCGGGGGAGGGGGTCCCCTAATGAAAAACTGTTTTTT.

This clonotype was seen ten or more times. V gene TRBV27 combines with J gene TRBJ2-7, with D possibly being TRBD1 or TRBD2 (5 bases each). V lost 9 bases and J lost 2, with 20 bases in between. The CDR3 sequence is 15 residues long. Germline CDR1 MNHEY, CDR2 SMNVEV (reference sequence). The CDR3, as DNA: TGTGCCAGTAACCGCCGGGACCGAGAGACCTACGAGCAGTACTTC. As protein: CASNRRDRETYEQYF.